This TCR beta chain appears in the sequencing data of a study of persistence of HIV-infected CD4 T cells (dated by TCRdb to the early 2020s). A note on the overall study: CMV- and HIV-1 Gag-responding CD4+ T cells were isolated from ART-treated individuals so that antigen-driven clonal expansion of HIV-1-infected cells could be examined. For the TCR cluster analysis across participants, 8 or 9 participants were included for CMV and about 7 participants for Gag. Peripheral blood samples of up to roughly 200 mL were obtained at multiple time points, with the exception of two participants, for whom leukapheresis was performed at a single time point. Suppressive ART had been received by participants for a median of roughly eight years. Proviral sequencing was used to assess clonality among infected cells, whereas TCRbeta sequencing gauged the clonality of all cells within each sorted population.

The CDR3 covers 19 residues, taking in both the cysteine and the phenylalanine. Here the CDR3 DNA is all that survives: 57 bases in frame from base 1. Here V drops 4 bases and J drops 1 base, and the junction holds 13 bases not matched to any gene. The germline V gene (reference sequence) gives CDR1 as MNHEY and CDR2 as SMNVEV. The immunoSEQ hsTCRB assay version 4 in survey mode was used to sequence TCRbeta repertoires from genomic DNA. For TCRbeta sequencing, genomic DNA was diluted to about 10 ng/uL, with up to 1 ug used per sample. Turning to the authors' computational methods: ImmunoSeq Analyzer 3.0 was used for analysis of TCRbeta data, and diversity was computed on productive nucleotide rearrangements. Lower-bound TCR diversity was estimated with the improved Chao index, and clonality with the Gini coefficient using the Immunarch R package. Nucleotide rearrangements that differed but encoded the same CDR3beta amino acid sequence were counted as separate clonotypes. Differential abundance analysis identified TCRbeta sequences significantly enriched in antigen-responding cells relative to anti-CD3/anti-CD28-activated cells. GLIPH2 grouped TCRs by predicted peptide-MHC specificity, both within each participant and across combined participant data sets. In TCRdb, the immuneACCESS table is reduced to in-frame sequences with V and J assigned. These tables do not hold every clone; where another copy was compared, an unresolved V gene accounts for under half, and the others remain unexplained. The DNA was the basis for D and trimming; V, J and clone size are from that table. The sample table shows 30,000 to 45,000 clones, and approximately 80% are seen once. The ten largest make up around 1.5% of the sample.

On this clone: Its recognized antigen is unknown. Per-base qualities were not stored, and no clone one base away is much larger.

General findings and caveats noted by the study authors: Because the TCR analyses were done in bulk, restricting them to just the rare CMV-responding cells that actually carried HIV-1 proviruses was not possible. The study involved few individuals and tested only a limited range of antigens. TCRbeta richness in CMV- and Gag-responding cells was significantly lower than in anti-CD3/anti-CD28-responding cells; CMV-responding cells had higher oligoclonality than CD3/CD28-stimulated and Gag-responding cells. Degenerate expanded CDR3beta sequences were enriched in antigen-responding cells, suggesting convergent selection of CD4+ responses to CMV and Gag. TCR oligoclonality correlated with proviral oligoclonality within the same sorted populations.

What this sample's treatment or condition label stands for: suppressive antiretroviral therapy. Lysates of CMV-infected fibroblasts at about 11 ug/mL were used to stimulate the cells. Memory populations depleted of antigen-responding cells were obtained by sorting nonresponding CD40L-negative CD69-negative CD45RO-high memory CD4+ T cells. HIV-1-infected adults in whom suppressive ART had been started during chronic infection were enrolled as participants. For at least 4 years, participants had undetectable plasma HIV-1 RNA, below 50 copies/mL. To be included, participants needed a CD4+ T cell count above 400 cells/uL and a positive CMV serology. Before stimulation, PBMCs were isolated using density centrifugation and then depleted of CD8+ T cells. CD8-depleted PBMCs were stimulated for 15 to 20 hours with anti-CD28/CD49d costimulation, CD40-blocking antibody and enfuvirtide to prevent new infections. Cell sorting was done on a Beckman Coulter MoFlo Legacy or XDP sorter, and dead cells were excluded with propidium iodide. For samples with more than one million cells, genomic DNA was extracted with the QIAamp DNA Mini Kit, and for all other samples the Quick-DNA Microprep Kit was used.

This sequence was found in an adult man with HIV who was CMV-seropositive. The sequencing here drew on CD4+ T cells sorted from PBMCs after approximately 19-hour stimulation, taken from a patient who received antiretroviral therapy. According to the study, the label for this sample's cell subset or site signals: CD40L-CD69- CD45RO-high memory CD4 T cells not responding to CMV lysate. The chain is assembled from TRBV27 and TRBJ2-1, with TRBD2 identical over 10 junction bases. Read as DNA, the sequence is TGTGCCAGCAGTTCTTCACTAGCGGGATATCCAACGTCCTACAATGAGCAGTTCTTC. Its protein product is CASSSSLAGYPTSYNEQFF.